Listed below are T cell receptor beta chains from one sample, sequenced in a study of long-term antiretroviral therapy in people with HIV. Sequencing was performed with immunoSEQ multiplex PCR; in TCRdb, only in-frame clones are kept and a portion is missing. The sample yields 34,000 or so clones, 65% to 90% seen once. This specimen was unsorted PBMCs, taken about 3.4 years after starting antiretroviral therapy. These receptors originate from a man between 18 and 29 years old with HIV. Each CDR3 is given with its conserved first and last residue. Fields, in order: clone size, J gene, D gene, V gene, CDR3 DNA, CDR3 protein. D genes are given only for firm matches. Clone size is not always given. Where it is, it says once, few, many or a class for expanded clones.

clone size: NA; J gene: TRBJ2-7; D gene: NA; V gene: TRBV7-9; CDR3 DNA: TGTGCCAGCAGCCAACAGGATTACTACGAGCAGTACTTC; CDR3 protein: CASSQQDYYEQYF
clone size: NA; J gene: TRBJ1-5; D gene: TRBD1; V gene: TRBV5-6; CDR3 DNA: TGTGCCAGCAGCTCCACAGGGGATGACAATCAGCCCCAGCATTTT; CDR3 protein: CASSSTGDDNQPQHF
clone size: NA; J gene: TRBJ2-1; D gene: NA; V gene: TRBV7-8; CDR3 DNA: TGTGCCAGCAGCCATCATTTGGGAACTCGGCCCTACAATGAGCAGTTCTTC; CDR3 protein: CASSHHLGTRPYNEQFF
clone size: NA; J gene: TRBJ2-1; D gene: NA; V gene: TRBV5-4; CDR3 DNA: TGTGCCAGCAGCAAACGAAATGAGCAGTTCTTC; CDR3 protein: CASSKRNEQFF
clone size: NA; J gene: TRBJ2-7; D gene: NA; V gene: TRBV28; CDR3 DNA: TGTGCCAGCAGTTTAGGCGACTACGAGCAGTACTTC; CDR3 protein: CASSLGDYEQYF
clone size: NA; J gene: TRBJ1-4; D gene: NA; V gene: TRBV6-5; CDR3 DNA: TGTGCCAGCAGCGAAACAACTAATGAAAAACTGTTTTTT; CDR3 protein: CASSETTNEKLFF
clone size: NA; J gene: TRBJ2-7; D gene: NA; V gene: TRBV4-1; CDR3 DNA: TGCGCCAGCAGCCAAATCGGGCAGTCCTACGAGCAGTACTTC; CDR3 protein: CASSQIGQSYEQYF
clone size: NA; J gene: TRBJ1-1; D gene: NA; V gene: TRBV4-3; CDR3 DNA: TGCGCCAGCAGCCAAGGGTTGGAGGGCACTGAAGCTTTCTTT; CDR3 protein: CASSQGLEGTEAFF
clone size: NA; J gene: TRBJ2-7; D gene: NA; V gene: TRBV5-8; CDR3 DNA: TGTGCCAGCAACCTCCGCGGTGGCTCCTACGAGCAGTACTTC; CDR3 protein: CASNLRGGSYEQYF
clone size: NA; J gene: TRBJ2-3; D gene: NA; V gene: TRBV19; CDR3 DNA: TGTGCCACAAAACCAACGTCGGGACAAACAGATACGGGGTATTTT; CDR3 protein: CATKPTSGQTDTGYF
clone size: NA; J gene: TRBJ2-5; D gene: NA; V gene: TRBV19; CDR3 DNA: TGTGCCAGTAGTATTGCAGACCAAGAGACCCAGTACTTC; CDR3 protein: CASSIADQETQYF
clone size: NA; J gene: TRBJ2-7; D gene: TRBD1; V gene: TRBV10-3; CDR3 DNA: TGTGCCATCAGGGCAGACAGGGGAAACTACGAGCAGTACTTC; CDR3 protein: CAIRADRGNYEQYF
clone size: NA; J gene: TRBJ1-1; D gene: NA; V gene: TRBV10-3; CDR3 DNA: TGTGCCATCAGTGAGAAAAGGGTGAACACTGAAGCTTTCTTT; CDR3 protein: CAISEKRVNTEAFF
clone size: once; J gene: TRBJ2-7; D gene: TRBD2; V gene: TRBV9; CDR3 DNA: TGTGCCAGCAGCGTAGCTAGCGGGAGCTACGAGCAGTACTTC; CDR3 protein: CASSVASGSYEQYF
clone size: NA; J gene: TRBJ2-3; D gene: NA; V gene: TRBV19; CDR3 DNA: TGTGCCAGTAGTATCCCCCGCGGGGGCGCAGATACGCAGTATTTT; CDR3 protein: CASSIPRGGADTQYF
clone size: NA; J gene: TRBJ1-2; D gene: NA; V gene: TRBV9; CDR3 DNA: TGTGCCAGCAGCGTAGAACCGGCCAGAGATCGTGGCTACACCTTC; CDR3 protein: CASSVEPARDRGYTF
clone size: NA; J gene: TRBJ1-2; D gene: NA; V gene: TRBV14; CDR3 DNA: TGTGCCAGCAGCCAAGATTACACAGGGTATCAGGATGGCTACACCTTC; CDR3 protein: CASSQDYTGYQDGYTF
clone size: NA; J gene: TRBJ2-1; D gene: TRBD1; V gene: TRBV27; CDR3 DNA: TGTGCCAGTCAACAGGGGAATGAGCAGTTCTTC; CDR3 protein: CASQQGNEQFF
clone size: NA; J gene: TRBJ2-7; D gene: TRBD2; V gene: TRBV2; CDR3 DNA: TGTGCCAGCCCCATTGGACGGGGGGGGGACTACGAGCAGTACTTC; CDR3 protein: CASPIGRGGDYEQYF
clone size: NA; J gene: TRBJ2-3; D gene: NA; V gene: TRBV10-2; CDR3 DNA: TGCGCCAGCAGTGTTTGGCAGGGAGTCGTCTCCAGGAGGGCACATAGCACAGATACGCAGTATTTT; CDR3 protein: CASSVWQGVVSRRAHSTDTQYF
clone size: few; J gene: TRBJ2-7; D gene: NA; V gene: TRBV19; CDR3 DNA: TGTGCCAGTAGATTCCTCGACGAGCAGTACTTC; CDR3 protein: CASRFLDEQYF
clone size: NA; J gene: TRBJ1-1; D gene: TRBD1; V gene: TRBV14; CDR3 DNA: TGTGCCAGCAGCCAAGATCGACAGGGGTCGCCCAACACTGAAGCTTTCTTT; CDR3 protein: CASSQDRQGSPNTEAFF
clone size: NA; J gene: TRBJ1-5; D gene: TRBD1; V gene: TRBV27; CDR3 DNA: TGTGCCAGCAGTTTACACCGGGACAGGGAAGGGAATTGGTGTCAGCCCCAGCATTTT; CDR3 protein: CASSLHRDREGNWCQPQHF
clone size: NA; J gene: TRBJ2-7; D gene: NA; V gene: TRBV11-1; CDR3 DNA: TGTGCCAGCAGCTTAGGTTCCTACGAGCAGTACTTC; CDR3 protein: CASSLGSYEQYF
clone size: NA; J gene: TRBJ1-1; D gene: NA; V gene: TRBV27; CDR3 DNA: TGTGCCAGCAGCAGACGGCAGTTGAACACTGAAGCTTTCTTT; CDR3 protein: CASSRRQLNTEAFF